In this sample, the clone carrying this T cell receptor (beta chain) turned up a few times. Its antigen is undetermined. Germline V gives CDR1 SEHNR, CDR2 FQNEAQ (reference sequence). The CDR3 is 12 residues long. The V and J ends lost 2 bases and 7 bases respectively, with 7 bases between them. The data were obtained in a study of CD8+ T cells in alopecia areata. Across the study: It was 6 to 18 months of tofacitinib, and then there were 6 months off drug. Findings of the study overall: Greater clonality was observed in lesional scalp samples, especially alopecia totalis/universalis, versus normal scalp.

Isolated RNA was reverse transcribed into cDNA used as the sequencing template. Clones were sequenced by immunoSEQ multiplex PCR, and TCRdb holds only the in-frame ones, with some missing. The sample consists of roughly 220,000 clones, under 40% of them appearing once. The treatment here: oral pan-JAK inhibitor, 5-10 mg twice daily. The researchers isolated CD4+ and CD8+ T cells from PBMCs by sorting. The clonotype originates from a human donor with alopecia areata. The sequencing used CD4+ T cells sorted from blood, collected at roughly week 30, from a patient treated with tofacitinib. The rearrangement uses TRBV7-9 and TRBJ2-3; TRBD1 might be the D (6 bases). This chain's CDR3 is CASSLQGNTQYF. The CDR3, as DNA: TGTGCCAGCAGCTTACAGGGGAATACGCAGTATTTT. The complete variable domain, with remaining parts taken from reference TRBV7-9 and TRBJ2-3, reads DTGVSQNPRHKITKRGQNVTFRCDPISEHNRLYWYRQTLGQGPEFLTYFQNEAQLEKSRLLSDRFSAERPKGSFSTLEIQRTEQGDSAMYLCASSLQGNTQYFGPGTRLTVL.